A selection of T cell receptor beta chains follows, all from one sample in a study of cytomegalovirus exposure and HLA in healthy donors. The assay was immunoSEQ multiplex PCR, and TCRdb's table has in-frame clones only and misses some. Of approximately 150,000 clones listed, over 70% are singletons. The sequenced sample consisted of PBMCs. The receptor source for this set is a man aged 50-60 years in good health and CMV-seropositive. Each CDR3 is given with its conserved first and last residue. Each record gives: D gene, clone size, V gene, J gene, CDR3 DNA, CDR3 protein. A D gene is named only where the DNA matches it firmly. Rows may omit the clone size; those that give it use once, few, many or a size class.

d_call: -
clone_size: -
v_call: TRBV5-5
j_call: TRBJ1-2
cdr3_nt: TGTGCCAGCAGCTTCGGCGACAGCCTCGGTGGCTACACCTTC
cdr3_aa: CASSFGDSLGGYTF

d_call: TRBD2
clone_size: -
v_call: TRBV7-2
j_call: TRBJ2-3
cdr3_nt: TGTGCCAGCAGCCCTTGGGGAGGGAGCACAGATACGCAGTATTTT
cdr3_aa: CASSPWGGSTDTQYF

d_call: -
clone_size: -
v_call: TRBV27
j_call: TRBJ1-1
cdr3_nt: TGTGCCAGCAGTTTAGGTTGGGAGGGGAACACTGAAGCTTTCTTT
cdr3_aa: CASSLGWEGNTEAFF

d_call: -
clone_size: -
v_call: TRBV21-1
j_call: TRBJ2-1
cdr3_nt: TGTGCCAGCAGCAAAGTCGGGGGCAATGAGCAGTTCTTC
cdr3_aa: CASSKVGGNEQFF

d_call: -
clone_size: -
v_call: TRBV6-1
j_call: TRBJ2-5
cdr3_nt: TGTGCCAGCAGTAGGAGGATTCAAGAGACCCAGTACTTC
cdr3_aa: CASSRRIQETQYF

d_call: -
clone_size: -
v_call: TRBV7-6
j_call: TRBJ2-2
cdr3_nt: TGTGCCAGCAGCTTAGGTGGAGTAAGGACCGGGGAGCTGTTTTTT
cdr3_aa: CASSLGGVRTGELFF

d_call: -
clone_size: -
v_call: TRBV10-3
j_call: TRBJ2-1
cdr3_nt: TGTGCCATCAGTGAAGGGGTTGAGCAGTTCTTC
cdr3_aa: CAISEGVEQFF

d_call: TRBD2
clone_size: -
v_call: TRBV7-2
j_call: TRBJ2-1
cdr3_nt: TGTGCCAGCAGCTTAGGTCTAGCGGGAGCGGTTGAGCAGTTCTTC
cdr3_aa: CASSLGLAGAVEQFF

d_call: -
clone_size: -
v_call: TRBV18
j_call: TRBJ2-1
cdr3_nt: TGTGCCAGCTCGCGAAACACAGAAGCCAATGAGCAGTTCTTC
cdr3_aa: CASSRNTEANEQFF

d_call: TRBD1
clone_size: -
v_call: TRBV30
j_call: TRBJ2-2
cdr3_nt: TGTGCCTGGAGCCTTTTAACGACAGGGGGCACGTTTAACACCGGGGAGCTGTTTTTT
cdr3_aa: CAWSLLTTGGTFNTGELFF

d_call: -
clone_size: -
v_call: TRBV6-1
j_call: TRBJ2-7
cdr3_nt: TGTGCCAGCAGTGAAGGTGGGGGCCTCTACGAGCAGTACTTC
cdr3_aa: CASSEGGGLYEQYF

d_call: -
clone_size: few
v_call: TRBV29-1
j_call: TRBJ2-1
cdr3_nt: TGCAGCGTTGAAGCTCTGTACAATGAGCAGTTCTTC
cdr3_aa: CSVEALYNEQFF

d_call: TRBD1
clone_size: once
v_call: TRBV5-1
j_call: TRBJ1-1
cdr3_nt: TGCGCCAGCAGCAACACAGGGGTCACAGAAGCTTTCTTT
cdr3_aa: CASSNTGVTEAFF

d_call: -
clone_size: -
v_call: TRBV28
j_call: TRBJ1-2
cdr3_nt: TGTGCCAGCAGTTTAGGACGGGATTATGGCTACACCTTC
cdr3_aa: CASSLGRDYGYTF

d_call: TRBD1
clone_size: -
v_call: TRBV28
j_call: TRBJ1-5
cdr3_nt: TGTGCCAGTCAGACAGGGAATCAGCCCCAGCATTTT
cdr3_aa: CASQTGNQPQHF

d_call: -
clone_size: -
v_call: TRBV18
j_call: TRBJ1-2
cdr3_nt: TGTGCCAGCTCACCAACGGCAGGGCAAAACTATGGCTACACCTTC
cdr3_aa: CASSPTAGQNYGYTF

d_call: TRBD1
clone_size: -
v_call: TRBV6-1
j_call: TRBJ2-7
cdr3_nt: TGTGCCAGCCAACCGGGACAGAGGGCTAAGCAGTACTTC
cdr3_aa: CASQPGQRAKQYF

d_call: TRBD2
clone_size: -
v_call: TRBV5-1
j_call: TRBJ2-7
cdr3_nt: TGCGCCAGCAGCTTCCAGCGGGGGGCGTACTACGAGCAGTACTTC
cdr3_aa: CASSFQRGAYYEQYF

d_call: TRBD2
clone_size: -
v_call: TRBV19
j_call: TRBJ2-1
cdr3_nt: TGTGCCAGTAGTAGGGGGACTAGCGGGATGAGCTCCTACAATGAGCAGTTCTTC
cdr3_aa: CASSRGTSGMSSYNEQFF

d_call: -
clone_size: -
v_call: TRBV7-9
j_call: TRBJ2-2
cdr3_nt: TGTGCCAGCCGACAGGACACCGGGGAGCTGTTTTTT
cdr3_aa: CASRQDTGELFF

d_call: -
clone_size: -
v_call: TRBV4-1
j_call: TRBJ1-6
cdr3_nt: TGCGCCAGCAGCCAAGAAGGGGAGGCCTATAATTCACCCCTCCACTTT
cdr3_aa: CASSQEGEAYNSPLHF

d_call: TRBD1
clone_size: -
v_call: TRBV6-7
j_call: TRBJ2-7
cdr3_nt: TGTGCCAGCACCCGACAGGGGGCCAACTACGAGCAGTACTTC
cdr3_aa: CASTRQGANYEQYF

d_call: -
clone_size: -
v_call: TRBV2
j_call: TRBJ2-2
cdr3_nt: TGTTCCAGTAAAGGCGTTCAGGCTGACACCGGGGAGCTGTTTTTT
cdr3_aa: CSSKGVQADTGELFF

d_call: -
clone_size: -
v_call: TRBV5-1
j_call: TRBJ2-1
cdr3_nt: TGCGCCAGCAGCTTCGCCAGGGACAATGAGCAGTTCTTC
cdr3_aa: CASSFARDNEQFF

d_call: -
clone_size: -
v_call: TRBV28
j_call: TRBJ1-1
cdr3_nt: TGTGCCAGCACCCCCCAGGCCTATTCTGAAGCTTTCTTT
cdr3_aa: CASTPQAYSEAFF

d_call: -
clone_size: -
v_call: TRBV28
j_call: TRBJ1-5
cdr3_nt: TGTGCCAGCAGTTTTAACAATCAGCCCCAGCATTTT
cdr3_aa: CASSFNNQPQHF

d_call: -
clone_size: -
v_call: TRBV6-1
j_call: TRBJ2-7
cdr3_nt: TGTGCCAGCAAGTACATAGGAGCCTACGAGCAGTACTTC
cdr3_aa: CASKYIGAYEQYF

d_call: -
clone_size: -
v_call: TRBV7-6
j_call: TRBJ2-7
cdr3_nt: TGTGCCAGCAGCTTAGGGTCCCAGGGTTACTCCTACGAGCAGTACTTC
cdr3_aa: CASSLGSQGYSYEQYF

d_call: -
clone_size: -
v_call: TRBV2
j_call: TRBJ2-7
cdr3_nt: TGTGCCAGCAAAGACCGGATACAGGGATACGAGCAGTACTTC
cdr3_aa: CASKDRIQGYEQYF

d_call: -
clone_size: -
v_call: TRBV11-2
j_call: TRBJ2-7
cdr3_nt: TGTGCCAGCAGCTTAGAGAGGGATCGAATGACCCCGCAGGAGCAGTACTTC
cdr3_aa: CASSLERDRMTPQEQYF

d_call: TRBD2
clone_size: -
v_call: TRBV11-3
j_call: TRBJ2-5
cdr3_nt: TGTGCCAGCAGCCTGGGGACTAGCCCACAAGAGACCCAGTACTTC
cdr3_aa: CASSLGTSPQETQYF

d_call: TRBD2
clone_size: -
v_call: TRBV15
j_call: TRBJ2-1
cdr3_nt: TGTGCCACCAGCAGAGGCGGGACTAGCGGGGGGGATGAGCAGTTCTTC
cdr3_aa: CATSRGGTSGGDEQFF

d_call: -
clone_size: -
v_call: TRBV11-2
j_call: TRBJ1-2
cdr3_nt: TGTGCCAGCAACGGACAGCGGGAAAGATATGGCTACACCTTC
cdr3_aa: CASNGQRERYGYTF

d_call: TRBD2
clone_size: -
v_call: TRBV4-1
j_call: TRBJ2-5
cdr3_nt: TGCGCCAGCACCCCGGGGGGGTTAGCGGAGCCCCAAGAGACCCAGTACTTC
cdr3_aa: CASTPGGLAEPQETQYF

d_call: -
clone_size: -
v_call: TRBV7-6
j_call: TRBJ2-1
cdr3_nt: TGTGCCAGCAGCCCGCTAAGTAGTGACAATGAGCAGTTCTTC
cdr3_aa: CASSPLSSDNEQFF

d_call: -
clone_size: few
v_call: TRBV7-8
j_call: TRBJ1-2
cdr3_nt: TGTGCCAGCAGCCCCATCGCACTCACGGGAAGGCAAGGGGGGGACACCTTC
cdr3_aa: CASSPIALTGRQGGDTF

d_call: -
clone_size: -
v_call: TRBV2
j_call: TRBJ1-1
cdr3_nt: TGTGCCAGCAGTGAACAGGGTCGTGACACTGAAGCTTTCTTT
cdr3_aa: CASSEQGRDTEAFF

d_call: -
clone_size: -
v_call: TRBV11-2
j_call: TRBJ2-7
cdr3_nt: TGTGCCAGCAGCTTAGTTCCGGGGGCTAGCGGAGGTTACGAGCAGTACTTC
cdr3_aa: CASSLVPGASGGYEQYF

d_call: -
clone_size: once
v_call: TRBV4-1
j_call: TRBJ1-6
cdr3_nt: TGCGCCAGCAGCCAAGAATCGACAGCCTATAATTCACCCCTCCACTTT
cdr3_aa: CASSQESTAYNSPLHF

d_call: -
clone_size: -
v_call: TRBV27
j_call: TRBJ2-7
cdr3_nt: TGTGCCAGCAGTCCAACCTACGAGCAGTACTTC
cdr3_aa: CASSPTYEQYF

d_call: -
clone_size: -
v_call: TRBV9
j_call: TRBJ2-2
cdr3_nt: TGTGCCAGCCGACGCGGGGCTGTCACCGGGGAGCTGTTTTTT
cdr3_aa: CASRRGAVTGELFF

d_call: -
clone_size: -
v_call: TRBV6-5
j_call: TRBJ2-2
cdr3_nt: TGTGCCAGCACCCAAACCCTGGGAGTCGGGGAGCTGTTTTTT
cdr3_aa: CASTQTLGVGELFF

d_call: TRBD1
clone_size: -
v_call: TRBV30
j_call: TRBJ1-4
cdr3_nt: TGTGCCTGGAGTGCCCGGACAGGACCAAATGAAAAACTGTTTTTT
cdr3_aa: CAWSARTGPNEKLFF

d_call: TRBD2
clone_size: -
v_call: TRBV28
j_call: TRBJ2-3
cdr3_nt: TGTGCCAGCGTCCCAACTAGCGACAGCTCAGATACGCAGTATTTT
cdr3_aa: CASVPTSDSSDTQYF

d_call: -
clone_size: few
v_call: TRBV20-1
j_call: TRBJ2-7
cdr3_nt: TGCAGTGCTAGCGGGGTCCACGAGCAGTACTTC
cdr3_aa: CSASGVHEQYF

d_call: TRBD1
clone_size: -
v_call: TRBV15
j_call: TRBJ2-2
cdr3_nt: TGTGCCACCAGCAGCCCTCCGGGACAGGGCACCACCGGGGAGCTGTTTTTT
cdr3_aa: CATSSPPGQGTTGELFF

d_call: -
clone_size: -
v_call: TRBV30
j_call: TRBJ2-6
cdr3_nt: TGTGCCTGGAGACCGCAGGGGACTGGGGCCAACGTCCTGACTTTC
cdr3_aa: CAWRPQGTGANVLTF

d_call: TRBD1
clone_size: -
v_call: TRBV27
j_call: TRBJ2-3
cdr3_nt: TGTGCCAGCAGATCCTTAACAGGGGTGAGGGATACGCAGTATTTT
cdr3_aa: CASRSLTGVRDTQYF

d_call: TRBD2
clone_size: -
v_call: TRBV27
j_call: TRBJ2-2
cdr3_nt: TGTGCCAGCAGGAACCCCGGGGGGTGGACCGGGGAGCTGTTTTTT
cdr3_aa: CASRNPGGWTGELFF

d_call: -
clone_size: -
v_call: TRBV6-6
j_call: TRBJ2-5
cdr3_nt: TGTGCCAGCAGCCCAGGGTCAGAGACCCAGTACTTC
cdr3_aa: CASSPGSETQYF

d_call: -
clone_size: -
v_call: TRBV15
j_call: TRBJ1-5
cdr3_nt: TGTGCCACCAGCTCCACAGATCCGAATCAGCCCCAGCATTTT
cdr3_aa: CATSSTDPNQPQHF

d_call: TRBD1
clone_size: -
v_call: TRBV7-3
j_call: TRBJ2-3
cdr3_nt: TGTGCCAGCAGCTTGACAGGGGGGGCAGATACGCAGTATTTT
cdr3_aa: CASSLTGGADTQYF

d_call: TRBD2
clone_size: -
v_call: TRBV5-4
j_call: TRBJ2-3
cdr3_nt: TGTGCCAGCAGCTCCAAGGCGGGAGGAGGTACGCAGTATTTT
cdr3_aa: CASSSKAGGGTQYF

d_call: -
clone_size: once
v_call: TRBV5-8
j_call: TRBJ1-2
cdr3_nt: TGTGCCAGCAGCTTTGTCGAGACATCCGTCTATGGCTACACCTTC
cdr3_aa: CASSFVETSVYGYTF

d_call: TRBD1
clone_size: once
v_call: TRBV29-1
j_call: TRBJ2-1
cdr3_nt: TGCAGCGTTGAAGATCACGGGACAGGGACCCCTCAGAGATACAATGAGCAGTTCTTC
cdr3_aa: CSVEDHGTGTPQRYNEQFF

d_call: -
clone_size: -
v_call: TRBV18
j_call: TRBJ2-7
cdr3_nt: TGTGCCAGCTCACAAGACAGAGCGTACGAGCAGTACTTC
cdr3_aa: CASSQDRAYEQYF

d_call: -
clone_size: -
v_call: TRBV7-6
j_call: TRBJ2-7
cdr3_nt: TGTGCCAGCAGCTCCCTCTCCTACGAGCAGTACTTC
cdr3_aa: CASSSLSYEQYF